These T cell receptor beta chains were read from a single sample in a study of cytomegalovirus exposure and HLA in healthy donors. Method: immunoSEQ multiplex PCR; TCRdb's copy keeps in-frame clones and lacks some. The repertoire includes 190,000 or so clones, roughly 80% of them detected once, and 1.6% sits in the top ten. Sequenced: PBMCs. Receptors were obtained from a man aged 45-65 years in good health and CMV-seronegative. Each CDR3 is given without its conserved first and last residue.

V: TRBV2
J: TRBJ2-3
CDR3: ASTQTSDNTQY

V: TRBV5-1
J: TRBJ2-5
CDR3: ASSLDGRESGTQY

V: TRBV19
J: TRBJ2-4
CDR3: RLADKNIQY

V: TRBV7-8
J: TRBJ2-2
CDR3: ASSQTPGQNTGELF

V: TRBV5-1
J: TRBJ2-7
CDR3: ASSLAGGYDGVYEQY

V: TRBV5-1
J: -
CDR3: ASSLDRHLYEQY

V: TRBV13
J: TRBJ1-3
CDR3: ASSPPGQALLAGNTIY

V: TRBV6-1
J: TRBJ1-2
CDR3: ASIPGLQGYGYT

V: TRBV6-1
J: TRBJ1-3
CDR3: ASSPRGVSGNTIY

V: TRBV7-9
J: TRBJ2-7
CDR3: ASSPAGGVYEQY

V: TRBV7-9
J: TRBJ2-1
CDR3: ASSSSLAGGHTYNEQF

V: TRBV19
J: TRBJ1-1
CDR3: ASSKPQGQNTEAF

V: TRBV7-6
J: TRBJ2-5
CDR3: ASSSGQGETQY

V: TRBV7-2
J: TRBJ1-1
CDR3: ASSWTPQGRNTEAF

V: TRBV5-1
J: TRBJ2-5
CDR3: ASSDGTGQETQY

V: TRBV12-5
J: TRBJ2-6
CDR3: ASGKGLAGGNSGANVLT

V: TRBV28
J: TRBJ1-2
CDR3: ASSRFSGGRVYYGYT

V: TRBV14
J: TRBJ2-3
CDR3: ASSQDSLWGVDTQY

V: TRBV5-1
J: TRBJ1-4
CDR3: ASSLMGQSSFATNEKLF

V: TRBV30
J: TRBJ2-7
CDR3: AWRTSGGTYEQY

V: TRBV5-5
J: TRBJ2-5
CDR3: ASSGSDSRETQY

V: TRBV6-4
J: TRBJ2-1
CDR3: ASSRTSSNEQF